The 29 T cell receptor beta chains reported below all come from one sample, sequenced in a study of blood T cell repertoires in COVID-19. Measured with immunoSEQ multiplex PCR; TCRdb has only the in-frame clones, and not every one. The profile shows 46,000 or so clones, 88% of them singletons. The sample was peripheral blood. These receptors were taken from a man aged 45-65 years with acute or convalescent COVID-19.

This clone was seen a handful of times. V and J are TRBV3-1 (or the pseudogene TRBV3-2) and TRBJ2-5, with D uncertain. The CDR3 spans 12 residues. CDR1 is LGHDT, CDR2 YNNKEL, per germline (reference sequence). Trimming left V 2 bases short and J 4 bases short, with 5 bases between. The CDR3 spells CASSQNLETQYF. CDR3 DNA sequence: TGTGCCAGCAGCCAAAACTTAGAGACCCAGTACTTC.

V usage is TRBV24-1 and J usage is TRBJ1-5; D not certain. V shed 4 bases and J shed 0 bases, with 6 bases lying between them. In germline, CDR1 is KGHDR, CDR2 SFDVKD. The CDR3 is made up of 14 amino acids. The CDR3 sequence is CATSERVSNQPQHF. The CDR3 nucleotides read TGTGCCACCAGTGAACGGGTTAGCAATCAGCCCCAGCATTTT.

This clone appeared a single time. The chain is built from TRBV6-5 and TRBJ1-3, with TRBD1 matching over 7 bases. CDR1 and CDR2 from the germline V gene are MNHEY and SVGAGI. V was clipped by 7 bases and J by 6 bases; unmatched bases: 6. This CDR3 contains 13 residues. The CDR3 is CASNTGVKNTIYF. CDR3 DNA sequence: TGTGCCAGCAATACAGGGGTTAAAAACACCATATATTTT.

This chain connects TRBV11-2 to TRBJ2-3; the match to TRBD1 covers 7 bases. The CDR3 totals 16 residues. CDR1 and CDR2 from the germline V gene are SGHAT and FQNNGV. The J segment lost 3 bases and the V segment lost 1 base, leaving 7 bases of the junction unmatched. For the CDR3, the DNA is TGTGCCAGCAGCTTAGTATTTGGGACAGAGACAGATACGCAGTATTTT. As protein: CASSLVFGTETDTQYF.

The chain couples TRBV19 to TRBJ1-2; TRBD1 agrees at 7 bases. This CDR3 contains 13 residues. CDR1 is LNHDA, CDR2 SQIVND, per germline (reference sequence). V trimming: 6 bases; J trimming: 4 bases; junction bases outside the gene matches: 5. The CDR3 sequence: CASRDRTVYGYTF. The CDR3 bases are TGTGCCAGTAGGGACAGGACTGTCTATGGCTACACCTTC. Using reference TRBV19 and TRBJ1-2 for the parts outside the CDR3, the full variable domain is DGGITQSPKYLFRKEGQNVTLSCEQNLNHDAMYWYRQDPGQGLRLIYYSQIVNDFQKGDIAEGYSVSREKKESFPLTVTSAQKNPTAFYLCASRDRTVYGYTFGSGTRLTVV.

V usage is TRBV27 and J usage is TRBJ1-3; D is perhaps TRBD1 (6 bases). The V end was cut by 4 bases, the J end by 0 bases, with 10 bases between. Germline CDR1 MNHEY, CDR2 SMNVEV (reference sequence). This CDR3 contains 15 residues. CDR3 coding DNA: TGTGCCAGCAGTTCGACAGGCCACTCTGGAAACACCATATATTTT. Residues: CASSSTGHSGNTIYF.

This clone was seen just once. The chain uses TRBV3-1 (or the pseudogene TRBV3-2) and TRBJ2-1, with a possible D match to TRBD1 (6 bases). This CDR3 has 13 residues. Germline CDR1 and CDR2: LGHDT and YNNKEL (reference sequence). V was cut by 4 bases and J by 5 bases, with 9 bases left in between. The CDR3 DNA is TGTGCCAGCAGCCCAGGACAGCACAATGAGCAGTTCTTC. Translating gives CASSPGQHNEQFF.

This rearrangement joins TRBV28 to TRBJ1-1, with 9 positions matching TRBD1. The germline gives CDR1 MDHEN, CDR2 SYDVKM. The trim removed 6 bases at V and 6 bases at J, leaving 20 bases unmatched. The CDR3 contains 18 residues. The CDR3 reads CASSIIGTGKLGSAEAFF. The DNA of the CDR3 is TGTGCCAGCAGCATAATAGGGACAGGGAAATTGGGGAGTGCTGAAGCTTTCTTT.

The gene calls are TRBV24-1 and TRBJ2-3, with TRBD1 matching over 8 bases. The CDR3 covers 15 residues. The germline V gene has CDR1 KGHDR and CDR2 SFDVKD. With V trimmed by 4 bases and J by 4 bases, 6 bases remained unmatched. CDR3 protein: CATSDNTQGADTQYF. The CDR3 nucleotides read TGTGCCACCAGTGACAACACACAGGGGGCAGATACGCAGTATTTT.

A single count supports this clone. The J gene is TRBJ1-2, the V gene TRBV10-3, with 7 bases identical to TRBD1. The CDR3 length is 14 residues. Germline CDR1 reads ENHRY; CDR2 reads SYGVKD. Trimming at V came to 4 bases and at J to 4 bases, leaving 6 bases not matched to a gene. The CDR3 region is CAISAAGTVYGYTF. For the CDR3, the DNA is TGTGCCATCAGTGCGGCCGGGACAGTCTATGGCTACACCTTC.

The rearrangement uses TRBV19 and TRBJ1-4; weak D call: TRBD1 (6 bases). Germline CDR1 and CDR2: LNHDA and SQIVND (reference sequence). Trimming stripped 5 bases from V and 8 bases from J, with 12 bases between. The CDR3 has 13 residues. CDR3 sequence: CASSGQFGEKLFF. The CDR3 coding sequence is TGTGCCAGTAGTGGACAGTTCGGCGAAAAACTGTTTTTT.

V is TRBV25-1 and J is TRBJ1-2; D remains ambiguous. The V gene's germline CDR1 is MGHDK and CDR2 SYGVNS. The V end lost 5 bases, the J end lost 5 bases, and 15 bases lay between the germline ends. The CDR3 is 14 amino acids. DNA of the CDR3: TGTGCCAGCAGTCCGTCCGGGGTAGTGTATGGCTACACCTTC. Protein sequence: CASSPSGVVYGYTF.

Written as DNA, the CDR3 is TGTGCCACCGGGGACAGCTGGTCGAATGAGCAGTTCTTC. Amino acids: CATGDSWSNEQFF. The chain links TRBV24-1 to TRBJ2-1; 7 bases line up with TRBD1. This CDR3 is built from 13 residues. J was trimmed by 7 bases and V by 9 bases; bases with no gene match: 8. Germline-derived CDR1 and CDR2 are KGHDR and SFDVKD.

V and J are TRBV28 and TRBJ1-4; D is perhaps TRBD1 (6 bases). There are 15 residues in the CDR3. Trimming removed 4 bases at V and 8 bases at J, with 17 bases between. Per germline, CDR1 MDHEN and CDR2 SYDVKM. The DNA of the CDR3 is TGTGCCAGCAGTTCCTGGACAGTACTGAGGGAAAAACTGTTTTTT. It encodes CASSSWTVLREKLFF.

V and J are TRBV5-1 and TRBJ2-7; 10 nucleotides match TRBD1. Germline trimming cut 3 bases from V and 2 bases from J; bases unmatched to any gene: 14. CDR3 length: 18 residues. Germline CDR1 SGHRS, CDR2 YFSETQ. CDR3 sequence (DNA): TGCGCCAGCAGCTCCCGCATACTTAAGGGACAGGGGACCTACGAGCAGTACTTC. It specifies CASSSRILKGQGTYEQYF. Using reference TRBV5-1 and TRBJ2-7 for the parts outside the CDR3, the full variable domain is KAGVTQTPRYLIKTRGQQVTLSCSPISGHRSVSWYQQTPGQGLQFLFEYFSETQRNKGNFPGRFSGRQFSNSRSEMNVSTLELGDSALYLCASSSRILKGQGTYEQYFGPGTRLTVT.

V is TRBV7-8 and J is TRBJ1-3; no firm D call. V lost 4 bases and J lost 0, with 7 bases in between. This CDR3 region has 14 residues. The germline V gene has CDR1 SGHVS and CDR2 FQNEAQ. CDR3 protein: CASSSRGSGNTIYF. DNA of the CDR3: TGTGCCAGCAGCTCTCGCGGCTCTGGAAACACCATATATTTT.

The V gene is TRBV24-1, the J gene TRBJ2-2; 11 nucleotides align to TRBD2. The CDR3 consists of 16 residues. Germline V gene lookup returns CDR1 KGHDR and CDR2 SFDVKD. J gave up 4 bases and V 5 bases, and 5 bases lay outside the gene matches. The CDR3 here is CATSGQLAGATGELFF. CDR3 DNA: TGTGCCACCAGTGGGCAACTAGCGGGAGCCACCGGGGAGCTGTTTTTT.

The V call is TRBV6-1, the J call TRBJ2-3, with TRBD2 as a possible D gene (5 bases). Germline loops: CDR1 MNHNS, CDR2 SASEGT. This CDR3 region has 15 residues. Trimming took off 2 bases at V and 2 bases at J, with 11 bases between the two ends. CDR3 loop: CASSEFRGSTDTQYF. The DNA for the CDR3 is TGTGCCAGCAGTGAATTTCGGGGATCCACAGATACGCAGTATTTT.

As regards this clone: A read error may account for a junction end that differs from germline. V and J are TRBV7-2 and TRBJ1-1; D unresolved. Germline CDR1 SGHTA, CDR2 FQGNSA. This CDR3 spans 13 amino acids. The CDR3 spells CASSPQVNPEAFF. CDR3 nucleotide sequence: TGTGCCAGCAGTCCTCAGGTGAACCCTGAAGCTTTCTTT.

In its sample, this clone was seen once. The rearrangement joins TRBV20-1 to TRBJ2-1; D is unresolved. The CDR3 sequence is 10 residues long. CDR1 DFQATT and CDR2 SNEGSKA come from the germline V gene (reference sequence). Trimming shortened V by 3 bases and J by 9 bases, and 6 bases separated the two germline ends. CDR3 amino acids: CSASLGEQFF. The CDR3 DNA reads TGCAGTGCTAGTCTAGGTGAGCAGTTCTTC.

The V gene is TRBV10-3, the J gene TRBJ2-6; D might be TRBD1 (5 bases). With 4 bases removed from V and 1 base from J, the gap between germline ends came to 8 bases. The CDR3 totals 15 residues. Germline V lookup: CDR1 ENHRY, CDR2 SYGVKD. This CDR3 reads CAISVQASGANVLTF. CDR3 coding DNA: TGTGCCATCAGTGTACAGGCTTCTGGGGCCAACGTCCTGACTTTC.

The genes are TRBV19 and TRBJ2-1, with 7 nucleotides matching TRBD1. This CDR3 is 14 amino acids long. Germline trimming cut 5 bases from V and 4 bases from J; bases unmatched to any gene: 5. Germline V gene sequence: CDR1 LNHDA, CDR2 SQIVND (reference sequence). The CDR3 loop reads CASSLGQLYNEQFF. The DNA of the CDR3 is TGTGCCAGTAGTTTGGGACAGTTATACAATGAGCAGTTCTTC.

This chain uses TRBV24-1 with TRBJ2-3; 9 positions match TRBD1. The CDR3 runs to 15 residues. Germline V gives CDR1 KGHDR, CDR2 SFDVKD. Trimming at V came to 10 bases and at J to 2 bases, leaving 9 bases not matched to a gene. CDR3 region: CATSLRDRATDTQYF. For the CDR3, the DNA is TGTGCCACTTCTCTCCGGGACAGGGCCACAGATACGCAGTATTTT.

V gene TRBV30 combines with J gene TRBJ2-7, with D perhaps TRBD2 (5 bases). The V and J ends lost 3 bases and 0 bases respectively, with 18 bases between them. CDR1 is GTSNPN and CDR2 is SVGIG in the germline V gene (reference sequence). CDR3 length: 16 residues. CDR3 bases: TGTGCCTGGAGATCTACCAGACTACCCAGCTCCTACGAGCAGTACTTC. Protein: CAWRSTRLPSSYEQYF.

This chain's CDR3 is CASSLGDSYNEQFF. For the CDR3, the DNA is TGCGCCAGCAGCTTGGGGGACAGTTACAATGAGCAGTTCTTC. V is TRBV5-1 and J is TRBJ2-1, with 7 bases that match TRBD1. CDR1 is SGHRS and CDR2 is YFSETQ in the germline V gene. V lost 0 bases, J lost 4 bases, and 1 base stayed unmatched. This CDR3 comprises 14 residues.

The J gene is TRBJ2-7, the V gene TRBV2, with TRBD1 matching over 9 bases. V was pared by 6 bases and J by 1 base, with 4 bases of the junction left unmatched. The germline gives CDR1 SNHLY, CDR2 FYNNEI. This CDR3 is 14 amino acids long. The CDR3 DNA reads TGTGCCAGCAGACAGGGGGCTGGATCCTACGAGCAGTACTTC. The encoded protein is CASRQGAGSYEQYF.

The chain couples TRBV13 to TRBJ1-6; 8 nucleotides agree with TRBD1. Germline CDR1 is PRHDT and CDR2 is FYEKMQ (reference sequence). CDR3 length: 15 amino acids. V was pared by 0 bases and J by 9 bases, with 4 bases of the junction left unmatched. CDR3 loop: CASSLGDRAGSPLHF. CDR3 in DNA: TGTGCCAGCAGCTTAGGGGACAGGGCAGGTTCACCCCTCCACTTT. Full variable domain (outside the CDR3, taken from reference TRBV13 and TRBJ1-6): AAGVIQSPRHLIKEKRETATLKCYPIPRHDTVYWYQQGPGQDPQFLISFYEKMQSDKGSIPDRFSAQQFSDYHSELNMSSLELGDSALYFCASSLGDRAGSPLHFGNGTRLTVT.

J is TRBJ2-3 and V is TRBV7-2, with 8 bases that match TRBD2. The CDR3 spans 17 residues. CDR1 is SGHTA, CDR2 FQGNSA, per germline. V was clipped by 2 bases and J by 4 bases; unmatched bases: 11. This chain's CDR3 is CASSLRQRGPPPDTQYF. Here the CDR3 DNA reads TGTGCCAGCAGCTTAAGGCAGCGGGGGCCTCCCCCAGATACGCAGTATTTT.

The chain is built from TRBV5-1 and TRBJ1-4, with 9 bases lining up with TRBD1. With V trimmed by 3 bases and J by 8 bases, 8 bases remained unmatched. The CDR3 totals 15 residues. In germline, CDR1 is SGHRS, CDR2 YFSETQ. The CDR3: CASSSGQGIGEKLFF. The DNA for the CDR3 is TGCGCCAGCAGCTCCGGACAGGGGATAGGAGAAAAACTGTTTTTT. The whole variable domain, filled in from reference TRBV5-1 and TRBJ1-4, reads KAGVTQTPRYLIKTRGQQVTLSCSPISGHRSVSWYQQTPGQGLQFLFEYFSETQRNKGNFPGRFSGRQFSNSRSEMNVSTLELGDSALYLCASSSGQGIGEKLFFGSGTQLSVL.